This record covers a single T cell receptor beta chain. Its antigen is unknown. The germline V gene encodes CDR1 SGHAT and CDR2 FQDESV (reference sequence). The V gene lost 3 bases and the J gene lost 6 bases, with 20 bases spanning the gap. The CDR3 is 17 amino acids. This sample is drawn from a study of Graves' ophthalmopathy and Graves' hyperthyroidism. In the study overall: Untreated patients at initial diagnosis provided peripheral blood.

Transcripts of RNA were the source for amplifying TCR beta CDR3 regions. RT-PCR with HTBI primers came first, then second-round multiplex PCR. One entry per CDR3 protein, called by TCRdb with MiXCR from the multiplex PCR reads. This table holds 350,000 to 400,000 distinct CDR3 sequences, roughly 14% found once. Study-wide results and limits: Most expanded clonotypes in thyroid above 0.001 frequency also showed up in blood.

The sequence was obtained from a woman in her late teens or twenties with stable Graves' hyperthyroidism. This sequence joins TRBV11-1 and TRBJ2-2; D is undetermined. The sample was peripheral blood. This chain's CDR3 is CASSFIPLAGAPGELFF. The CDR3, as DNA: TGTGCCAGCAGCTTTATCCCTCTGGCCGGCGCCCCCGGGGAGCTGTTTTTT.